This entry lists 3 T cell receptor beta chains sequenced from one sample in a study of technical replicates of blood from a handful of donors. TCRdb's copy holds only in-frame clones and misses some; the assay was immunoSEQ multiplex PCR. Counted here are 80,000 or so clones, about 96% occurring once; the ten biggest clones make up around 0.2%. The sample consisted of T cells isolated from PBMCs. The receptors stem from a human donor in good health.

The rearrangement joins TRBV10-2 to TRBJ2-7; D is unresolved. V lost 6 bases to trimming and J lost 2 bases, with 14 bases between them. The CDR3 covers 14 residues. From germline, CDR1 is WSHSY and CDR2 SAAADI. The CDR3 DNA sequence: TGCGCCAGCAGACCCTCCCGTCTAGCCTACGAGCAGTACTTC. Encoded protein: CASRPSRLAYEQYF.

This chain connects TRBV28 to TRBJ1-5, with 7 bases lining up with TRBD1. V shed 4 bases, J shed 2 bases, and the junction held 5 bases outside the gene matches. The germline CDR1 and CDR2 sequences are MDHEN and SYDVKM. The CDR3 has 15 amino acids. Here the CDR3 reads CASSSFGQGNQPQHF. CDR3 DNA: TGTGCCAGCAGTTCTTTCGGACAGGGCAATCAGCCCCAGCATTTT. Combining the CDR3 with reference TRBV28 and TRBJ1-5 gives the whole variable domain DVKVTQSSRYLVKRTGEKVFLECVQDMDHENMFWYRQDPGLGLRLIYFSYDVKMKEKGDIPEGYSVSREKKERFSLILESASTNQTSMYLCASSSFGQGNQPQHFGDGTRLSIL.

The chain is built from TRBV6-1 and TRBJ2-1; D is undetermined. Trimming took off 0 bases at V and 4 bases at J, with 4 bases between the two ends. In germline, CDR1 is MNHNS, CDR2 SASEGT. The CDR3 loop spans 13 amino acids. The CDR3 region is CASSEARYNEQFF. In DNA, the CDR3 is TGTGCCAGCAGTGAAGCGAGGTACAATGAGCAGTTCTTC.